The 20 T cell receptor beta chains listed next were all sequenced from one sample in a study of T cell clonality in common variable immunodeficiency. Measured with immunoSEQ multiplex PCR; TCRdb has only the in-frame clones, and not every one. The sample yields approximately 44,000 clones, without any singletons. Input material: peripheral blood mononuclear cells. The source of these receptors is a person aged 18 to 69 in good health.

This clone was counted at least ten times. The read is 3 residues too short to cover the CDR3 end, so that end is filled in from the germline J gene. This rearrangement joins TRBV5-6 to TRBJ2-2; weak D call: TRBD1 (5 bases). CDR1 and CDR2 from the germline V gene are SGHDT and YYEEEE. The CDR3 is 14 amino acids. Trimming left V 3 bases short and J 6 bases short, with 12 bases between. The CDR3 bases that were read are TGTGCCAGCAGCTCCGATCTAGGGGCCGGGGAG. Translation gives CASSSDLGAGE. The entire CDR3 sequence reads CASSSDLGAGELFF.

This clone was seen at least ten times. The read terminates 3 residues ahead of where the CDR3 ends, so the germline J gene completes it. V is TRBV10-3 and J is TRBJ1-4; a weak D match, TRBD1 (5 bases). The V end lost 7 bases, the J end lost 7 bases, and 13 bases lay between the germline ends. CDR1 and CDR2 from the germline V gene are ENHRY and SYGVKD. CDR3 length: 13 residues. Incomplete CDR3 DNA: TGTGCCATCACCGCCAGGGTCGGTGAAAAA. This encodes CAITARVGEK. The whole CDR3 reads CAITARVGEKLFF.

This clone was seen at least ten times. The sequence runs out 3 residues before the end of the CDR3; the remainder is reconstructed from the germline J gene. The chain employs TRBV7-8 and TRBJ2-1; D perhaps matches TRBD2 (6 bases). This CDR3 has 15 amino acids. Germline V gene sequence: CDR1 SGHVS, CDR2 FQNEAQ. V lost 5 bases and J lost 4, with 15 bases in between. The DNA read from the CDR3 is TGTGCCAGCAGCGACTGGCGACTAGTGTACAATGAG. This sequence encodes CASSDWRLVYNE. The complete CDR3 sequence is CASSDWRLVYNEQFF.

This clone was counted many times. The read comes to an end 3 residues before the CDR3 does, leaving the germline J gene to fill in the end. J is TRBJ2-1 and V is TRBV29-1; possibly TRBD2 for D (6 bases). The CDR3 loop spans 13 amino acids. CDR1 and CDR2 (germline): SQVTM, ANQGSEA. The V end was cut by 6 bases, the J end by 6 bases, with 15 bases between. The DNA read from the CDR3 is TGCAGCGTCGGACTACTAATTTTCAATGAG. Amino acids: CSVGLLIFNE. The complete CDR3 protein is CSVGLLIFNEQFF.

Many counts were recorded for this clone. Here the CDR3 reads CASSLPQGAWTEAFF. The sequenced CDR3 bases are TGTGCCAGCAGCTTACCACAGGGGGCTTGGACTGAA. The genes are TRBV7-9 and TRBJ1-1, with 9 nucleotides matching TRBD1. Read coverage stops 3 residues before the CDR3 terminus; the germline J gene supplies the remainder. This CDR3 has 15 residues. The junction had 6 bases not matched to a gene; V was cut back by 2 bases and J by 5 bases. Germline V CDR1 and CDR2: SEHNR, FQNEAQ (reference sequence). The variable domain in full, completed from reference TRBV7-9 and TRBJ1-1, reads DTGVSQNPRHKITKRGQNVTFRCDPISEHNRLYWYRQTLGQGPEFLTYFQNEAQLEKSRLLSDRFSAERPKGSFSTLEIQRTEQGDSAMYLCASSLPQGAWTEAFFGQGTRLTVV.

A few counts support this clone. CDR3 bases read: TGTGCCAGCAGCTTACCCCAGTCTGGGGCCAACGTA. This codes for CASSLPQSGANV. The complete CDR3 reads CASSLPQSGANVAFF. The chain is built from TRBV7-3 and TRBJ1-1; maybe TRBD1 (5 bases). The read falls 3 residues short of the CDR3 end, and the missing part is taken from the germline J gene. Germline assignment: CDR1 SGHTA and CDR2 FQGTGA. The CDR3 covers 15 residues.

This clone was observed many times. The CDR3 is cut off 3 residues early in the read; its end comes from the germline J gene. The V call is TRBV19, the J call TRBJ1-1; 7 bases align to TRBD1. The CDR3 totals 15 residues. Germline V gene sequence: CDR1 LNHDA, CDR2 SQIVND (reference sequence). V was clipped by 3 bases and J by 3 bases; unmatched bases: 7. The chain's CDR3 is CASSIDRVVDTEAFF. The covered CDR3 bases are TGTGCCAGTAGTATTGACAGGGTCGTCGACACTGAA.

This clone showed up many times. The CDR3 extends 3 residues past the end of the read, so its final part is completed from the germline J gene. V usage is TRBV19 and J usage is TRBJ2-2, with 11 bases matching TRBD1. J gave up 4 bases and V 10 bases, and 8 bases lay outside the gene matches. Per germline, CDR1 LNHDA and CDR2 SQIVND (reference sequence). The CDR3 is made up of 15 amino acids. CDR3 DNA (partial): TGTGCCACCACAGCCGGGACAGGGGGCACCGGGGAG. As protein: CATTAGTGGTGE. In full, the CDR3 is CATTAGTGGTGELFF.

This clone was recorded at least ten times. The CDR3 extends 3 residues past the end of the read, so its final part is completed from the germline J gene. The rearrangement joins TRBV19 to TRBJ2-7; 8 nucleotides agree with TRBD2. Germline values: CDR1 LNHDA, CDR2 SQIVND (reference sequence). Losses at the gene ends were 0 bases for V and 2 bases for J; bases not matched to a gene: 15. This CDR3 spans 19 amino acids. CDR3 DNA (partial): TGTGCCAGTAGTATAGATACGGATCTGGCGGGAGGCCGTCCCTACGAG. It specifies CASSIDTDLAGGRPYE. In full, the CDR3 is CASSIDTDLAGGRPYEQYF.

This clone was recorded many times. Read coverage stops 3 residues before the CDR3 terminus; the germline J gene supplies the remainder. The rearrangement links TRBV20-1 to TRBJ1-2; 7 bases align to TRBD1. The germline V gene has CDR1 DFQATT and CDR2 SNEGSKA (reference sequence). Germline trimming cut 3 bases from V and 4 bases from J; bases unmatched to any gene: 11. The CDR3 is 15 amino acids. The CDR3 here is CSARPPAGGLYGYTF. The CDR3 bases that were read are TGCAGTGCTAGGCCCCCGGCAGGGGGACTCTATGGC.

This clone was counted at least ten times. The read falls 3 residues short of the CDR3 end, and the missing part is taken from the germline J gene. The V and J genes are TRBV5-1 and TRBJ2-7, with D possibly being TRBD2 (5 bases). Germline-derived CDR1 and CDR2 are SGHRS and YFSETQ. This CDR3 spans 14 amino acids. V lost 0 bases and J 0 bases, leaving 7 bases between the germline ends. This CDR3 is CASSLAGSSYEQYF. The sequenced part of the CDR3 DNA is TGCGCCAGCAGCTTGGCGGGGAGCTCCTACGAG.

This clone has ten or more counts. The observed sequence ends 3 residues before the CDR3 terminus, with the missing tail filled in from the germline J gene. J is TRBJ1-4 and V is TRBV20-1, with a weak D call TRBD1 (6 bases). V was trimmed by 5 bases and J by 5 bases, leaving 12 bases between them. Germline lookup yields CDR1 DFQATT and CDR2 SNEGSKA (reference sequence). This CDR3 spans 13 amino acids. The part of the CDR3 DNA that was read is TGCAGTGCTTCACAGGGAGGGAATGAAAAA. This sequence encodes CSASQGGNEK. The complete CDR3 protein is CSASQGGNEKLFF.

There are many counts of this clone. The CDR3 end lies 3 residues beyond the end of the read and is filled in from the germline J gene. V usage is TRBV7-8 and J usage is TRBJ2-3; tentative D call: TRBD1 (6 bases). With 6 bases removed from V and 4 bases from J, the gap between germline ends came to 17 bases. This CDR3 comprises 15 residues. The germline gives CDR1 SGHVS, CDR2 FQNEAQ. This CDR3 is CASSFAPTGADTQYF. The sequenced part of the CDR3 DNA is TGTGCCAGCAGTTTCGCCCCGACAGGAGCAGATACG.

This clone occurred many times. The read is 3 residues too short to cover the CDR3 end, so that end is filled in from the germline J gene. This chain joins TRBV20-1 and TRBJ1-2, with 11 bases aligning to TRBD1. Germline V gene sequence: CDR1 DFQATT, CDR2 SNEGSKA (reference sequence). After removal of 3 bases from V and 4 bases from J, the junction contained 7 bases not matched to a gene. The CDR3 has 15 residues. CDR3 sequence reads: CSARSPGQGVYGYTF. The sequenced CDR3 bases are TGCAGTGCTAGGAGCCCGGGACAGGGGGTCTATGGC.

This clone was seen a handful of times. The missing CDR3 end, 3 residues past where the read stops, is filled in from the germline J gene. This chain uses TRBV5-1 with TRBJ2-3; 11 bases align to TRBD2. Germline trimming cut 7 bases from V and 6 bases from J; bases unmatched to any gene: 19. The CDR3 contains 18 residues. The germline CDR1 and CDR2 sequences are SGHRS and YFSETQ. Incomplete CDR3 DNA: TGCGCCAGCGCCCCCGGGCCTATAGCGGGAGGGTCGATGGATACG. This encodes CASAPGPIAGGSMDT. In full, the CDR3 is CASAPGPIAGGSMDTQYF.

The table lists this clone with many counts. The CDR3 end lies 3 residues beyond the end of the read and is filled in from the germline J gene. The rearrangement links TRBV29-1 to TRBJ2-3, with TRBD2 matching over 10 bases. The CDR3 has 18 amino acids. With 0 bases clipped from V and 2 bases from J, the junction kept 11 bases outside the gene matches. CDR1 and CDR2 from the germline V gene are SQVTM and ANQGSEA. CDR3 DNA (partial): TGCAGCGTTGAAGACTCTAGCGGGAGCGAAGGAGTCACAGATACG. Amino acid sequence: CSVEDSSGSEGVTDT. The whole CDR3 sequence reads CSVEDSSGSEGVTDTQYF.

This clone was seen at least ten times. The read stops 3 residues short of the end of the CDR3; the missing end is completed from the germline J gene. The chain recombines TRBV6-1 with TRBJ2-3; 10 bases are a match to TRBD2. CDR1 is MNHNS, CDR2 SASEGT, per germline. This CDR3 is built from 18 residues. Trimming at V came to 1 base and at J to 2 bases, leaving 9 bases not matched to a gene. The CDR3 protein is CASSEGINSGGFTDTQYF. The sequenced part of the CDR3 DNA is TGTGCCAGCAGTGAAGGGATAAATAGCGGGGGGTTCACAGATACG.

This clone was counted at least ten times. The read gets to within 3 residues of the CDR3 end, and the germline J gene fills in the rest. V usage is TRBV18 and J usage is TRBJ1-1; TRBD1 is a possible D gene (5 bases). Germline lookup yields CDR1 KGHSH and CDR2 LQKENI. CDR3 length: 15 amino acids. Trimming cost V 6 bases and J 1 base, with 15 bases left between them. CDR3 DNA, as far as it was read: TGTGCCAGCTCTCCCGCCCATCAGGGGAACACTGAA. This encodes CASSPAHQGNTE. The CDR3, in full, reads CASSPAHQGNTEAFF.

About this clone: The CDR3 extends 3 residues past the end of the read, so its final part is completed from the germline J gene. V usage is TRBV7-2 and J usage is TRBJ1-5; weak D call: TRBD1 (6 bases). The CDR3 runs to 15 residues. CDR1 and CDR2 from the germline V gene are SGHTA and FQGNSA. Trimming shortened V by 4 bases and J by 4 bases, and 14 bases separated the two germline ends. CDR3 amino acids: CASSSPGQFNQPQHF. The CDR3 bases that were read are TGTGCCAGCAGCTCCCCTGGACAGTTTAATCAGCCC.

This clone was observed a handful of times. The read ends 3 residues early relative to the CDR3; the germline J gene fills the gap. The chain uses TRBV20-1 and TRBJ2-1; a weak D match, TRBD1 (5 bases). Looked up from germline, CDR1 is DFQATT and CDR2 is SNEGSKA (reference sequence). This CDR3 has 15 residues. The V end was cut by 0 bases, the J end by 5 bases, with 14 bases between. CDR3 DNA (partial): TGCAGTGCTAGAGATCGTAGGACATGGGACAATGAG. It yields the protein CSARDRRTWDNE. The full CDR3 reads CSARDRRTWDNEQFF.